This TCR beta chain was captured in a study of T-cell memory formation after mild COVID-19. Study-wide background: Largely donor-specific TCR clusters were found.

Overall study results and limits: Clones from the second wave (peaking day 37) had unconfirmed SARS-CoV-2 specificity. Contracting CD4+ clones lay largely in CM and EM, with CD8+ ones residing in EMRA.

TCRdb itself ran the 5' RACE reads through MiXCR, one entry per CDR3 protein. The table records about 260,000 distinct CDR3 sequences, around 17% of them present only once. Worth noting for this clonotype: The antigen is unknown.

Germline V gene sequence: CDR1 MDHEN, CDR2 SYDVKM. V was pared by 3 bases and J by 1 base, with 12 bases between. This CDR3 is 15 amino acids long. What was sequenced was PBMCs or a T cell subset sorted from them (not recorded which). This chain links TRBV28 with TRBJ1-1; weak D call: TRBD1 (5 bases). The clonotype comes from a young man who had mild COVID-19 (a few samples of this study predate the infection). Cell type and time point are not known. CDR3 DNA sequence: TGTGCCAGCAGTTTTTTCGCCAGGGAGAACACTGAAGCTTTCTTT. Its protein product is CASSFFARENTEAFF.